This T cell receptor (beta chain) was captured in a study of spatial heterogeneity in lung cancer. Study results and caveats: Whereas they appeared in blood less at follow-up, ubiquitous expanded tumor TCRs appeared there more at resection.

This clonotype is categorized as medium-sized (0.01 to 0.1%). Its antigen is undetermined. A library made for alpha chains picked up this beta chain off target, so its size means little. One entry per CDR3 protein, called by TCRdb with MiXCR from the 5' RACE reads. This sample has around 11,000 distinct CDR3 sequences, with 6.3% found just once. Time point meaning: sample taken at primary tumor resection. Unsorted samples of tumor, nontumor lung or frozen PBMC had their whole RNA sequenced. There are 16 residues in the CDR3. The junction had 2 bases not matched to a gene; V was cut back by 0 bases and J by 1 base. Germline CDR1 and CDR2: LGHDT and YNNKEL (reference sequence).

The source material was PBMCs, sampled at surgery. The chain is built from TRBV3-1 and TRBJ2-1; 8 nucleotides line up with TRBD2. The clonotype comes from a male donor with early-stage non-small cell lung cancer. The CDR3 here is CASSQDGRASYNEQFF. DNA of the CDR3: TGTGCCAGCAGCCAAGACGGGAGGGCTTCCTACAATGAGCAGTTCTTC.